These T cell receptor beta chains were read from a single sample in a study of shared clonotypes between healthy human individuals. Repertoires were generated with immunoSEQ multiplex PCR, while TCRdb's copy carries only in-frame clones and drops some. The sample contains some 580,000 clones, roughly 98% of which appear only once. The sample consisted of naive CD8+ T cells sorted from blood. The receptors shown here come from a man aged 30 to 45 in good health. Both conserved end residues are part of each CDR3. Fields, in order: V gene, D gene, clone size, J gene, CDR3 protein, CDR3 DNA. D genes are given only for firm matches. Some rows have no size entry. The others give once, few or many, or a class for an expanded clone.

v_gene: TRBV5-1; d_gene: NA; abundance: once; j_gene: TRBJ2-7; CDR3aa: CASSPDREDEQYF; CDR3nt: TGCGCCAGCAGCCCGGACCGAGAAGACGAGCAGTACTTC
v_gene: TRBV9; d_gene: TRBD1; abundance: NA; j_gene: TRBJ1-1; CDR3aa: CASSQLRTGDVTEAFF; CDR3nt: TGTGCCAGCAGCCAATTGCGGACAGGGGATGTGACTGAAGCTTTCTTT
v_gene: TRBV7-2; d_gene: TRBD1; abundance: NA; j_gene: TRBJ1-4; CDR3aa: CASSSLQGGPTNEKLFF; CDR3nt: TGTGCCAGCAGCTCCCTACAGGGGGGGCCGACTAATGAAAAACTGTTTTTT
v_gene: TRBV4-3; d_gene: TRBD2; abundance: NA; j_gene: TRBJ2-7; CDR3aa: CASSQDRGTDLAGVGYEQYF; CDR3nt: TGCGCCAGCAGCCAAGATAGAGGTACAGACCTAGCGGGAGTTGGCTACGAGCAGTACTTC
v_gene: TRBV7-9; d_gene: NA; abundance: NA; j_gene: TRBJ1-5; CDR3aa: CASSSLGPGDQPQHF; CDR3nt: TGTGCCAGCAGCTCCCTCGGTCCAGGGGATCAGCCCCAGCATTTT
v_gene: TRBV7-6; d_gene: NA; abundance: once; j_gene: TRBJ2-7; CDR3aa: CASSLKVGFSYEQYF; CDR3nt: TGTGCCAGCAGCTTAAAAGTTGGGTTTTCCTACGAGCAGTACTTC
v_gene: TRBV7-9; d_gene: TRBD2; abundance: NA; j_gene: TRBJ2-7; CDR3aa: CASSLETSGSDEQYF; CDR3nt: TGTGCCAGCAGCTTAGAGACTAGCGGGAGTGACGAGCAGTACTTC
v_gene: TRBV27; d_gene: NA; abundance: many; j_gene: TRBJ2-7; CDR3aa: CASSFQARSYEQYF; CDR3nt: TGTGCCAGCAGTTTCCAGGCCAGGTCCTACGAGCAGTACTTC
v_gene: TRBV7-9; d_gene: TRBD2; abundance: NA; j_gene: TRBJ2-7; CDR3aa: CASTQTVSSGSYEQYF; CDR3nt: TGTGCCAGCACCCAAACGGTCTCTAGCGGGAGCTACGAGCAGTACTTC
v_gene: TRBV2; d_gene: TRBD2; abundance: few; j_gene: TRBJ2-3; CDR3aa: CASPLSSGITDTQYF; CDR3nt: TGTGCCAGCCCTCTTTCTAGCGGAATCACAGATACGCAGTATTTT
v_gene: TRBV2; d_gene: NA; abundance: NA; j_gene: TRBJ2-4; CDR3aa: CASSEPQDTESYKNIQYF; CDR3nt: TGTGCCAGCAGTGAACCCCAGGACACCGAGAGCTACAAAAACATTCAGTACTTC
v_gene: TRBV7-9; d_gene: TRBD1; abundance: NA; j_gene: TRBJ1-1; CDR3aa: CASSPGQGGSTEAFF; CDR3nt: TGTGCCAGCAGCCCGGGACAGGGGGGGAGCACTGAAGCTTTCTTT
v_gene: TRBV11-2; d_gene: TRBD2; abundance: NA; j_gene: TRBJ2-7; CDR3aa: CASSPRLAGSYEQYF; CDR3nt: TGTGCCAGCAGCCCCAGACTAGCGGGAAGCTACGAGCAGTACTTC
v_gene: TRBV4-3; d_gene: NA; abundance: NA; j_gene: TRBJ2-1; CDR3aa: CASSQALRSSYNEQFF; CDR3nt: TGCGCCAGCAGCCAAGCCCTACGGAGCTCCTACAATGAGCAGTTCTTC
v_gene: TRBV27; d_gene: TRBD1; abundance: once; j_gene: TRBJ2-7; CDR3aa: CASSLSWTGDYEQYF; CDR3nt: TGTGCCAGCAGTTTATCCTGGACAGGGGACTACGAGCAGTACTTC
v_gene: TRBV29-1; d_gene: TRBD2; abundance: NA; j_gene: TRBJ2-7; CDR3aa: CSARGRDLHRGPYEQYF; CDR3nt: TGCAGCGCACGGGGGAGGGATCTTCATAGAGGTCCATACGAGCAGTACTTC
v_gene: TRBV19; d_gene: NA; abundance: NA; j_gene: TRBJ2-1; CDR3aa: CASSAGFSSYNEQFF; CDR3nt: TGTGCCAGTAGTGCCGGATTTAGCTCCTACAATGAGCAGTTCTTC
v_gene: TRBV6-6; d_gene: NA; abundance: NA; j_gene: TRBJ2-7; CDR3aa: CASSYGGVYEQYF; CDR3nt: TGTGCCAGCAGTTATGGCGGGGTCTACGAGCAGTACTTC
v_gene: TRBV2; d_gene: NA; abundance: NA; j_gene: TRBJ1-1; CDR3aa: CASSGRGVNTEAFF; CDR3nt: TGTGCCAGCAGCGGAAGGGGGGTGAACACTGAAGCTTTCTTT
v_gene: TRBV12-5; d_gene: NA; abundance: NA; j_gene: TRBJ2-1; CDR3aa: CASGYGYNEQFF; CDR3nt: TGTGCTAGTGGTTACGGGTACAATGAGCAGTTCTTC
v_gene: TRBV9; d_gene: NA; abundance: NA; j_gene: TRBJ2-3; CDR3aa: CASSVASGNTQYF; CDR3nt: TGTGCCAGCAGCGTAGCTTCCGGGAATACGCAGTATTTT
v_gene: TRBV7-9; d_gene: NA; abundance: NA; j_gene: TRBJ1-5; CDR3aa: CASSWDKYDQPQHF; CDR3nt: TGTGCCAGCAGCTGGGACAAGTATGATCAGCCCCAGCATTTT
v_gene: TRBV29-1; d_gene: NA; abundance: NA; j_gene: TRBJ2-7; CDR3aa: CSAGGLAGSYEQYF; CDR3nt: TGCAGCGCAGGGGGCCTAGCGGGATCGTACGAGCAGTACTTC
v_gene: TRBV4-3; d_gene: NA; abundance: once; j_gene: TRBJ2-7; CDR3aa: CASSQGSMTNEQYF; CDR3nt: TGCGCCAGCAGCCAGGGGTCCATGACTAACGAGCAGTACTTC
v_gene: TRBV29-1; d_gene: TRBD2; abundance: NA; j_gene: TRBJ2-7; CDR3aa: CSVEGLAGGSYEQYF; CDR3nt: TGCAGCGTTGAAGGACTAGCGGGAGGCAGCTACGAGCAGTACTTC
v_gene: TRBV27; d_gene: NA; abundance: NA; j_gene: TRBJ2-7; CDR3aa: CASSYGGGSGYEQYF; CDR3nt: TGTGCCAGCAGTTACGGGGGCGGGAGCGGGTACGAGCAGTACTTC
v_gene: TRBV2; d_gene: NA; abundance: NA; j_gene: TRBJ2-1; CDR3aa: CATRGVEQFF; CDR3nt: TGTGCTACCAGGGGCGTCGAGCAGTTCTTC
v_gene: TRBV28; d_gene: NA; abundance: NA; j_gene: TRBJ2-7; CDR3aa: CASSPPQGRFSYEQYF; CDR3nt: TGTGCCAGCAGTCCTCCCCAGGGGCGATTCTCCTACGAGCAGTACTTC
v_gene: TRBV10-3; d_gene: TRBD2; abundance: NA; j_gene: TRBJ2-1; CDR3aa: CAISAGLDSYNEQFF; CDR3nt: TGTGCCATCAGTGCGGGACTAGATTCCTACAATGAGCAGTTCTTC
v_gene: TRBV18; d_gene: NA; abundance: NA; j_gene: TRBJ2-7; CDR3aa: CASSPVGGKYEQYF; CDR3nt: TGTGCCAGCTCACCTGTCGGGGGCAAGTACGAGCAGTACTTC
v_gene: TRBV4-1; d_gene: NA; abundance: NA; j_gene: TRBJ2-7; CDR3aa: CASSQDQTYSAYEQYF; CDR3nt: TGCGCCAGCAGCCAAGATCAGACATATTCTGCCTACGAGCAGTACTTC
v_gene: TRBV5-6; d_gene: NA; abundance: NA; j_gene: TRBJ2-7; CDR3aa: CASSRGAVPYEQYF; CDR3nt: TGTGCCAGCAGCCGGGGGGCGGTTCCCTACGAGCAGTACTTC
v_gene: TRBV27; d_gene: NA; abundance: NA; j_gene: TRBJ1-4; CDR3aa: CASRGLQVNEKLFF; CDR3nt: TGTGCCAGCAGGGGTCTACAGGTTAATGAAAAACTGTTTTTT
v_gene: TRBV4-3; d_gene: TRBD2; abundance: NA; j_gene: TRBJ2-7; CDR3aa: CASSQTIRTSGYSYEQYF; CDR3nt: TGCGCCAGCAGCCAAACCATCAGGACTAGCGGCTACTCCTACGAGCAGTACTTC
v_gene: TRBV7-9; d_gene: NA; abundance: NA; j_gene: TRBJ2-2; CDR3aa: CASSLVGRSGELFF; CDR3nt: TGTGCCAGCAGCTTAGTCGGCAGATCAGGGGAGCTGTTTTTT
v_gene: TRBV2; d_gene: TRBD2; abundance: once; j_gene: TRBJ2-3; CDR3aa: CASPPGLAGDMVDTQYF; CDR3nt: TGTGCCAGCCCACCGGGACTAGCGGGAGATATGGTAGATACGCAGTATTTT
v_gene: TRBV5-5; d_gene: NA; abundance: once; j_gene: TRBJ2-5; CDR3aa: CASSLASRGWGETQYF; CDR3nt: TGTGCCAGCAGCTTGGCCTCGAGGGGCTGGGGGGAGACCCAGTACTTC
v_gene: TRBV27; d_gene: NA; abundance: once; j_gene: TRBJ2-5; CDR3aa: CASILRDTSEPTSKTQYF; CDR3nt: TGTGCCAGCATTCTCCGGGACACCTCGGAGCCTACAAGTAAGACCCAGTACTTC
v_gene: TRBV13; d_gene: NA; abundance: NA; j_gene: TRBJ2-1; CDR3aa: CASSSSTNEQFF; CDR3nt: TGTGCCAGCAGCTCGTCGACTAATGAGCAGTTCTTC
v_gene: TRBV9; d_gene: NA; abundance: NA; j_gene: TRBJ2-7; CDR3aa: CASSVGVGSGYEQYF; CDR3nt: TGTGCCAGCAGCGTAGGGGTGGGTAGCGGCTACGAGCAGTACTTC
v_gene: TRBV9; d_gene: NA; abundance: NA; j_gene: TRBJ2-3; CDR3aa: CASSVARDGVSTDTQYF; CDR3nt: TGTGCCAGCAGCGTAGCTCGAGACGGGGTTAGCACAGATACGCAGTATTTT
v_gene: TRBV7-9; d_gene: NA; abundance: NA; j_gene: TRBJ2-2; CDR3aa: CASSLAVTGELFF; CDR3nt: TGTGCCAGCAGCTTAGCAGTCACCGGGGAGCTGTTTTTT
v_gene: TRBV29-1; d_gene: TRBD1; abundance: NA; j_gene: TRBJ1-5; CDR3aa: CSERTGGHYSNQPQHF; CDR3nt: TGCAGCGAACGGACAGGGGGCCATTATAGCAATCAGCCCCAGCATTTT
v_gene: TRBV29-1; d_gene: NA; abundance: once; j_gene: TRBJ2-2; CDR3aa: CSVEPRDTTTGELFF; CDR3nt: TGCAGCGTTGAGCCCCGGGACACTACCACCGGGGAGCTGTTTTTT
v_gene: TRBV6-5; d_gene: NA; abundance: NA; j_gene: TRBJ2-7; CDR3aa: CASKHREFRADEQYF; CDR3nt: TGTGCCAGCAAGCACAGGGAGTTCAGGGCAGACGAGCAGTACTTC
v_gene: TRBV7-8; d_gene: TRBD1; abundance: NA; j_gene: TRBJ1-2; CDR3aa: CASSLVSGTVTLTGYTF; CDR3nt: TGTGCCAGCAGCTTAGTGAGTGGGACAGTGACGCTAACTGGCTACACCTTC
v_gene: TRBV6-5; d_gene: NA; abundance: NA; j_gene: TRBJ2-7; CDR3aa: CASSYSSTGEQYF; CDR3nt: TGTGCCAGCAGTTACTCCAGTACCGGGGAGCAGTACTTC
v_gene: TRBV5-1; d_gene: TRBD1; abundance: NA; j_gene: TRBJ2-7; CDR3aa: CASRTGATYEQYF; CDR3nt: TGCGCCAGCAGAACAGGGGCGACATACGAGCAGTACTTC
v_gene: TRBV27; d_gene: NA; abundance: NA; j_gene: TRBJ1-4; CDR3aa: CASSYMGTTNEKLFF; CDR3nt: TGTGCCAGCAGCTATATGGGGACAACTAATGAAAAACTGTTTTTT
v_gene: TRBV12-5; d_gene: NA; abundance: NA; j_gene: TRBJ2-7; CDR3aa: CASGLDMGGLDEQYF; CDR3nt: TGTGCTAGTGGTTTGGACATGGGAGGACTGGACGAGCAGTACTTC
v_gene: TRBV9; d_gene: TRBD2; abundance: NA; j_gene: TRBJ2-3; CDR3aa: CASSVEPALAGTDTQYF; CDR3nt: TGTGCCAGCAGCGTAGAGCCTGCACTAGCGGGAACAGATACGCAGTATTTT
v_gene: TRBV27; d_gene: NA; abundance: once; j_gene: TRBJ2-7; CDR3aa: CASSSSTEQYF; CDR3nt: TGTGCCAGCAGTTCCTCCACCGAGCAGTACTTC
v_gene: TRBV30; d_gene: NA; abundance: NA; j_gene: TRBJ2-7; CDR3aa: CAWSVLGRDYEQYF; CDR3nt: TGTGCCTGGAGTGTTCTGGGCAGGGACTACGAGCAGTACTTC
v_gene: TRBV25-1; d_gene: NA; abundance: NA; j_gene: TRBJ2-5; CDR3aa: CASSESRTDRRETQYF; CDR3nt: TGTGCCAGCAGTGAGTCTCGGACAGACAGAAGGGAGACCCAGTACTTC
v_gene: TRBV30; d_gene: TRBD2; abundance: NA; j_gene: TRBJ2-7; CDR3aa: CASSGTSGSPYEQYF; CDR3nt: TGTGCCTCCTCAGGCACTAGCGGGTCTCCCTACGAGCAGTACTTC
v_gene: TRBV7-6; d_gene: NA; abundance: NA; j_gene: TRBJ2-7; CDR3aa: CASSLVASSYEQYF; CDR3nt: TGTGCCAGCAGCTTAGTTGCCAGCTCCTACGAGCAGTACTTC
v_gene: TRBV7-9; d_gene: TRBD2; abundance: NA; j_gene: TRBJ2-1; CDR3aa: CASTGTSGNLGPSYEQFF; CDR3nt: TGTGCCAGCACCGGGACTAGCGGGAACTTGGGTCCCTCGTATGAGCAGTTCTTC
v_gene: TRBV29-1; d_gene: TRBD2; abundance: NA; j_gene: TRBJ2-1; CDR3aa: CSAEATSVWNEQFF; CDR3nt: TGCAGCGCCGAAGCTACTAGCGTCTGGAATGAGCAGTTCTTC